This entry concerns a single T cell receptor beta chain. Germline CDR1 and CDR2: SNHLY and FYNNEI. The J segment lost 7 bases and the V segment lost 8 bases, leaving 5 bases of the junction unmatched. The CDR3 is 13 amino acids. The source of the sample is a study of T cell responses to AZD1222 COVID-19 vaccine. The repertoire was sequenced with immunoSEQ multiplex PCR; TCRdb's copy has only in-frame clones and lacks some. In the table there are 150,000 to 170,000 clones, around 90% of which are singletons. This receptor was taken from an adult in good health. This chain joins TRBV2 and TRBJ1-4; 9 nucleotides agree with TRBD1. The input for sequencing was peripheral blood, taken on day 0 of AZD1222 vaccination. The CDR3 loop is CASGGQGIEKLFF. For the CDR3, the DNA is TGTGCCAGCGGGGGACAGGGCATTGAAAAACTGTTTTTT.